Listed below are T cell receptor beta chains from one sample, sequenced in a study of CD8 T cells in ankylosing spondylitis. Using its own MiXCR run on the 5' RACE reads, TCRdb lists one record per CDR3 protein. The data show around 770,000 distinct CDR3 sequences, 15% to 20% seen once. The specimen was blood, either unsorted or a sorted T cell fraction (not recorded which). Every receptor here comes from a male donor with ankylosing spondylitis. Each CDR3 is given with its conserved first and last residue. A D gene is named only where the DNA matches it firmly. Clone size is given for some rows only: seen once, a few or many times, or a class if the clone is expanded.

cdr3_aa | cdr3_nt | d_call | j_call | clone_size | cdr3_length | v_call
CASSPQVPDTGELFF | TGTGCCAGCAGTCCCCAGGTCCCGGACACCGGGGAGCTGTTTTTT | - | TRBJ2-2 | - | 15 | TRBV12-3/TRBV12-4
CASSLAGTQQYF | TGCGCCAGCAGCTTAGCGGGTACACAGCAGTACTTC | - | TRBJ2-7 | - | 12 | TRBV5-1
CSAKLSGTGGYSAFF | TGCAGTGCCAAACTCTCGGGGACAGGGGGCTATTCAGCTTTCTTT | TRBD1 | TRBJ1-1 | few | 15 | TRBV20-1
CASTGTENQPQHF | TGTGCCAGCACCGGGACAGAAAATCAGCCCCAGCATTTT | TRBD1 | TRBJ1-5 | many | 13 | TRBV12-3/TRBV12-4
CSASWGLLMNTEAFF | TGCAGTGCTAGCTGGGGATTACTCATGAACACTGAAGCTTTCTTT | - | TRBJ1-1 | - | 15 | TRBV20-1
CASLAESQEETQYF | TGTGCCTCTCTAGCGGAATCCCAGGAAGAGACCCAGTACTTC | TRBD2 | TRBJ2-5 | - | 14 | TRBV28
CASSLRSVDTQDF | TGCGCCAGCAGCTTGCGGTCGGTGGATACGCAGGATTTT | - | TRBJ2-3 | - | 13 | TRBV5-1
CASKVRLAGKGVEETQYF | TGCGCCAGCAAAGTCCGACTAGCGGGTAAAGGAGTGGAGGAGACCCAGTACTTC | TRBD2 | TRBJ2-5 | - | 18 | TRBV5-1
CASSRQRGGQPQHF | TGTGCCAGCAGCCGACAGAGGGGGGGGCAGCCCCAGCATTTT | - | TRBJ1-5 | - | 14 | TRBV6-1
CASSLGLGAAYEQYF | TGTGCCAGCAGCTTAGGGCTGGGGGCGGCCTACGAGCAGTACTTC | - | TRBJ2-7 | - | 15 | TRBV7-9
CAISPGGNQPQHF | TGTGCCATCAGCCCCGGGGGGAATCAGCCCCAGCATTTT | - | TRBJ1-5 | - | 13 | TRBV10-3
CASSPPRGFSLVGVLNEQFF | TGTGCCAGCTCACCACCACGGGGCTTTTCCCTAGTGGGGGTACTCAATGAGCAGTTCTTC | - | TRBJ2-1 | - | 20 | TRBV18
CASSPQRGGGYTF | TGTGCCAGCAGCCCCCAGCGGGGGGGTGGCTACACCTTC | - | TRBJ1-2 | - | 13 | TRBV9
CASSSRDDNEQFF | TGTGCCAGCAGCTCCCGGGACGACAATGAGCAGTTCTTC | - | TRBJ2-1 | few | 13 | TRBV7-9
CASSQPLGEETQYF | TGCGCCAGCAGCCAGCCACTGGGGGAAGAGACCCAGTACTTC | - | TRBJ2-5 | few | 14 | TRBV4-1
CSAIKFGVETQYF | TGCAGTGCTATCAAATTCGGGGTGGAGACCCAGTACTTC | - | TRBJ2-5 | - | 13 | TRBV20-1
CASSFGLADQETQYF | TGTGCCAGCAGTTTTGGGCTAGCGGACCAAGAGACCCAGTACTTC | TRBD2 | TRBJ2-5 | - | 15 | TRBV27
CASSNGGSGANVLTF | TGTGCCAGCAGCAACGGGGGTTCTGGGGCCAACGTCCTGACTTTC | - | TRBJ2-6 | - | 15 | TRBV11-2
CASSGQQGNQYF | TGTGCCAGCAGCGGCCAACAGGGTAACCAGTACTTC | - | TRBJ2-5 | - | 12 | TRBV11-2
CASTLGNEQFF | TGTGCCAGCACCCTTGGCAATGAGCAGTTCTTC | - | TRBJ2-1 | - | 11 | TRBV12-3/TRBV12-4
CASSETVYYGYTF | TGTGCCAGCAGTGAAACAGTTTACTATGGCTACACCTTC | - | TRBJ1-2 | many | 13 | TRBV25-1
CSATGGSPNYGYTF | TGCAGTGCTACAGGGGGAAGCCCTAACTATGGCTACACCTTC | TRBD1 | TRBJ1-2 | few | 14 | TRBV20-1